This T cell receptor (beta chain) was observed in a study of CD8 T cells in ankylosing spondylitis. Study conclusions and caveats: Blood from ankylosing spondylitis patients appeared to carry a characteristic roughly 8-variant TCR beta motif.

This clonotype came up many times. Its specificity is unknown. Per germline, CDR1 MGHRA and CDR2 YSYEKL. The CDR3 length is 19 residues. J lost 5 bases, V lost 1 base, and 12 bases had no gene match. TCRdb reprocessed the 5' RACE reads via MiXCR and lists one record per CDR3 protein. This table holds roughly 150,000 distinct CDR3 sequences, 30% to 35% found once. Sequenced sample: synovial fluid, either unsorted or a sorted T cell fraction (not recorded which). The TCR sequence derives from a male donor with ankylosing spondylitis. The rearrangement links TRBV4-1 to TRBJ2-6; TRBD1 agrees at 9 bases. CDR3 loop: CASSQVYRQGVVRANVLTF. CDR3 nucleotides: TGCGCCAGCAGCCAAGTTTATCGACAGGGGGTAGTTAGGGCCAACGTCCTGACTTTC.